The 11 T cell receptor beta chains given below trace back to one sample, sequenced in a study of T cell repertoires in MIS-A myocarditis. Repertoires were generated with immunoSEQ multiplex PCR, while TCRdb's copy carries only in-frame clones and drops some. Counted here are 14,000 to 15,000 clones, roughly 81% occurring once; the ten biggest clones make up approximately 62%. Sequenced: left ventricle heart tissue obtained at autopsy. These receptors were taken from a man between 18 and 29 years old with fulminant myocarditis from multisystem inflammatory syndrome in adults (MIS-A) after COVID-19.

This chain uses TRBV4-1 with TRBJ2-5; D is undetermined. This CDR3 has 16 residues. Trimming took off 0 bases at V and 0 bases at J, with 11 bases between the two ends. CDR1 is MGHRA, CDR2 YSYEKL, per germline. This chain's CDR3 is CASSQDKTRNQETQYF. In DNA form, the CDR3 reads TGCGCCAGCAGCCAAGATAAGACACGTAACCAAGAGACCCAGTACTTC.

This chain uses TRBV5-5 with TRBJ1-2; tentative D call: TRBD1 (5 bases). Germline values: CDR1 SGHKS, CDR2 YYEKEE (reference sequence). The CDR3 consists of 15 residues. V was trimmed by 1 base and J by 8 bases, leaving 18 bases between them. CDR3 in amino acids: CASSLRVDGAGGYTF. For the CDR3, the DNA is TGTGCCAGCAGCTTGAGGGTAGACGGGGCCGGCGGCTACACCTTC.

The V and J genes are TRBV5-1 and TRBJ2-7; no reliable D call. The CDR3 sequence is 14 residues long. Germline V gene sequence: CDR1 SGHRS, CDR2 YFSETQ. Trimming removed 0 bases from V and 7 bases from J, with 14 bases in between. This CDR3 is CASSLDATNGEQYF. The CDR3 nucleotides are TGCGCCAGCAGCTTGGATGCTACTAACGGGGAGCAGTACTTC.

This clone was observed a handful of times. The CDR3 DNA follows: TGTGCCAGCAGCCCTAGGACAGGGAACAACTACGAGCAGTACTTC. Protein product: CASSPRTGNNYEQYF. The chain combines TRBV7-9 with TRBJ2-7, with 8 bases that match TRBD1. V was pared by 5 bases and J by 3 bases, with 9 bases of the junction left unmatched. This CDR3 is 15 amino acids long. CDR1 is SEHNR, CDR2 FQNEAQ, per germline (reference sequence).

V gene TRBV24-1 combines with J gene TRBJ2-1; 8 bases agree with TRBD2. The CDR3 is made up of 20 amino acids. Per germline, CDR1 KGHDR and CDR2 SFDVKD. Trimming took 1 base from V and 6 from J; bases not matched to a gene: 19. The CDR3 loop is CATSDFPPEQRESKINEQFF. CDR3 nucleotide sequence: TGTGCCACCAGTGATTTTCCCCCCGAACAGCGGGAGTCTAAAATCAATGAGCAGTTCTTC.

This chain uses TRBV19 with TRBJ2-7, with 8 bases that match TRBD1. Germline V gene data show CDR1 as LNHDA and CDR2 as SQIVND (reference sequence). V lost 1 base, J lost 2 bases, and 4 bases stayed unmatched. This CDR3 is built from 15 residues. CDR3 residues: CASSIATGATYEQYF. The CDR3 bases are TGTGCCAGTAGTATAGCGACAGGGGCCACCTACGAGCAGTACTTC. Combining the CDR3 with reference TRBV19 and TRBJ2-7 gives the whole variable domain DGGITQSPKYLFRKEGQNVTLSCEQNLNHDAMYWYRQDPGQGLRLIYYSQIVNDFQKGDIAEGYSVSREKKESFPLTVTSAQKNPTAFYLCASSIATGATYEQYFGPGTRLTVT.

The chain links TRBV4-1 to TRBJ2-5, with 7 nucleotides matching TRBD2. The CDR3 extends over 19 amino acids. From germline, CDR1 is MGHRA and CDR2 YSYEKL. Losses at the gene ends were 4 bases for V and 0 bases for J; bases not matched to a gene: 17. In nucleotides, the CDR3 is TGCGCCAGCAGCCCCCTTAGAGTTAACCCTAGCGGAAACCAAGAGACCCAGTACTTC. Protein sequence: CASSPLRVNPSGNQETQYF.

The CDR3: CASSKACAGGNTGELFF. CDR3 bases: TGTGCCAGCAGCAAAGCCTGCGCGGGGGGTAACACCGGGGAGCTGTTTTTT. The chain is built from TRBV21-1 and TRBJ2-2; TRBD2, the D gene given by the table, was not confirmed from the DNA. TRBV21-1 represents a pseudogene. The CDR3 runs to 17 residues.

V is TRBV19 and J is TRBJ2-3; tentatively, D is TRBD1 or TRBD2 (6 bases each). V was clipped by 10 bases and J by 6 bases, with 23 bases between them. The V gene's germline CDR1 is LNHDA and CDR2 SQIVND (reference sequence). This CDR3 is built from 15 residues. The CDR3 reads CATNWRGAIGDTQYF. CDR3 sequence (DNA): TGTGCCACCAACTGGAGGGGGGCGATTGGGGATACGCAGTATTTT.

V gene TRBV15 combines with J gene TRBJ1-6, with TRBD1 matching 8 bases. CDR3 length: 15 residues. The germline CDR1 and CDR2 sequences are LNHNV and YYDKDF (reference sequence). With 3 bases clipped from V and 7 bases from J, the junction kept 5 bases outside the gene matches. The CDR3 DNA reads as TGTGCCACCAGCAGGGACAGGGTAAACAATTCACCCCTCCACTTT. Protein: CATSRDRVNNSPLHF.

The V call is TRBV27, the J call TRBJ2-2; D is possibly TRBD1 (5 bases). Deletions cut 5 bases from V and 1 base from J, with 8 bases between. CDR3 length: 14 residues. Germline CDR1 is MNHEY and CDR2 is SMNVEV (reference sequence). CDR3 nucleotide sequence: TGTGCCAGCAGTGACAGAGAGAACACCGGGGAGCTGTTTTTT. Its translation: CASSDRENTGELFF.